This TCR beta chain was documented in a study of T-cell reconstitution after alpha-beta-depleted transplantation in children. The V and J ends lost 1 base and 3 bases, in that order; junction bases with no gene match: 6. The CDR3 runs to 14 residues. Germline CDR1 is DFQATT and CDR2 is SNEGSKA (reference sequence). Many counts were recorded for this clonotype. The target antigen is unknown. Study-wide findings and caveats: Several hundred expanded graft clones reportedly were the source of alpha-beta T cells about two months after transplant. T-cell counts and diversity at one year post-transplant came mainly from newly produced T cells. Where some patients showed high TCRbeta diversity at day 60, it came from recipient T cells and thymic progenitors that had survived.

Unique molecular identifiers were incorporated into the prepared TCRbeta library. TCRdb re-called the PCR reads through MiXCR, storing one row per CDR3 protein. In the table there are more than 500,000 distinct CDR3 sequences, 11% of which are singletons. The V call is TRBV20-1, the J call TRBJ2-7; TRBD2 aligns across 7 bases. The specimen was PBMCs, mostly from graft donor cells, collected 180 days after TCRalphabeta/CD19-depleted stem cell transplant. The receptor's source is a female patient aged 2-9 years who had a stem cell transplant for aplastic anemia, so the T cells may come from the graft donor. CDR3 DNA: TGCAGTGCTAGAGGGGGAACTAGCGACTACGAGCAGTACTTC. This gives the protein CSARGGTSDYEQYF.